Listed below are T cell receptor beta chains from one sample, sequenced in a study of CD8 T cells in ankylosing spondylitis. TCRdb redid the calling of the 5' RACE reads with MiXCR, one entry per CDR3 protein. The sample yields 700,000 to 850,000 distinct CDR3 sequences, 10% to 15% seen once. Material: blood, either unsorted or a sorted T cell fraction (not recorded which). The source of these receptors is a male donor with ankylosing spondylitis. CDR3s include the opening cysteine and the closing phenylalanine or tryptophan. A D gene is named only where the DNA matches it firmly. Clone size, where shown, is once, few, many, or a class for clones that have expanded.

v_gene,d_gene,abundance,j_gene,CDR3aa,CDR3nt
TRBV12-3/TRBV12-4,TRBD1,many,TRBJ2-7,CASSRTGNEQYF,TGTGCCAGCAGCCGGACAGGGAACGAGCAGTACTTC
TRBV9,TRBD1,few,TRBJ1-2,CASSGSGQELYGYTF,TGTGCCAGCAGCGGAAGTGGACAGGAGCTCTATGGCTACACCTTC
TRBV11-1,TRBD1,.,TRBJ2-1,CASSTGQGSTDGFNEQFF,TGTGCCAGCAGCACCGGACAGGGCAGTACAGATGGGTTCAATGAGCAGTTCTTC
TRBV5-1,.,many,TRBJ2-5,CASSLAVQETQYF,TGTGCCAGCAGCTTAGCGGTACAAGAGACCCAGTACTTC
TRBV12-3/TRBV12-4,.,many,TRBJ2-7,CASRREGEQYF,TGTGCCAGCAGACGAGAAGGCGAGCAGTACTTC
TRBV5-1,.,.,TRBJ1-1,CASSQTGTEHTEAFF,TGCGCCAGCAGCCAGACCGGGACGGAGCACACTGAAGCTTTCTTT
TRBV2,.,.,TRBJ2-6,CASSERTGANVLTF,TGTGCCAGCAGTGAACGTACTGGGGCCAACGTCCTGACTTTC
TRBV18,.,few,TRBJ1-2,CASSPGTVQGYTF,TGTGCCAGCTCACCCGGGACGGTACAGGGCTACACCTTC
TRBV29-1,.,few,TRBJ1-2,CSVHGPGDGYTF,TGCAGCGTCCACGGACCTGGCGATGGCTACACCTTC
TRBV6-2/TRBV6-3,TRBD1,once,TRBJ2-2,CASTLEGQGPGELFF,TGTGCCAGCACCCTAGAGGGACAGGGGCCCGGGGAGCTGTTTTTT
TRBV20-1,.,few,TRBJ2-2,CRAGDSNTGELFF,TGCAGAGCGGGGGACAGCAACACCGGGGAGCTGTTTTTT
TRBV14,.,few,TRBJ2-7,CASSQGSLYYEQYF,TGTGCCAGCAGCCAAGGGAGTTTGTACTACGAGCAGTACTTC
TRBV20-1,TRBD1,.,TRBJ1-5,CSARKEGQGLQPQHF,TGCAGTGCTCGAAAAGAAGGACAGGGACTTCAGCCCCAGCATTTT
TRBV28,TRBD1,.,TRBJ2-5,CASSPPLMDRVETQYF,TGTGCCAGCAGTCCCCCTCTAATGGACAGGGTAGAGACCCAGTACTTC
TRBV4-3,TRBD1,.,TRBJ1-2,CASSQVTGTGENF,TGCGCCAGCAGCCAGGTTACCGGGACAGGCGAAAACTTC